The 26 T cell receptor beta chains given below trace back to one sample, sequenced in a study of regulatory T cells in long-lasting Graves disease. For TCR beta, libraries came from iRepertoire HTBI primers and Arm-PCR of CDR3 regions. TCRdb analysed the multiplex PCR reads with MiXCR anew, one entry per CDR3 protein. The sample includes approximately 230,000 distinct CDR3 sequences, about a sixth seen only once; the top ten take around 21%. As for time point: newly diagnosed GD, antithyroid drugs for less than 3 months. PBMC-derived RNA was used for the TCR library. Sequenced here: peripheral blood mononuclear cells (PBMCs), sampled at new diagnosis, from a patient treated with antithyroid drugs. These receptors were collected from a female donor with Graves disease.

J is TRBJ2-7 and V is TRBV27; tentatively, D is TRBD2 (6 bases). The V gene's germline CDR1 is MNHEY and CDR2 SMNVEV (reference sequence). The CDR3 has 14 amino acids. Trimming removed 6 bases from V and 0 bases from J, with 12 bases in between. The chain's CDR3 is CASSLALSSYEQYF. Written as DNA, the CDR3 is TGTGCCAGCAGCCTAGCGTTGAGCTCCTACGAGCAGTACTTC.

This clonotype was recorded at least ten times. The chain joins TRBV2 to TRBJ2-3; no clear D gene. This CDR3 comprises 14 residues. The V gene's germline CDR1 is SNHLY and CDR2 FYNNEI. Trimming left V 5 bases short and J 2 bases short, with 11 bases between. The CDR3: CASSPHSTTDTQYF. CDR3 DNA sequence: TGTGCCAGCAGTCCTCACTCAACCACAGATACGCAGTATTTT.

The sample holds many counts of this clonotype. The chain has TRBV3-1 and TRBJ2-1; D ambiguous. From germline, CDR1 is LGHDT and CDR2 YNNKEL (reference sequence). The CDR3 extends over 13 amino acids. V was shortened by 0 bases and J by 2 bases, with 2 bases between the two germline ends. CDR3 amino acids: CASSQETYNEQFF. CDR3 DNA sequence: TGTGCCAGCAGCCAAGAAACCTACAATGAGCAGTTCTTC.

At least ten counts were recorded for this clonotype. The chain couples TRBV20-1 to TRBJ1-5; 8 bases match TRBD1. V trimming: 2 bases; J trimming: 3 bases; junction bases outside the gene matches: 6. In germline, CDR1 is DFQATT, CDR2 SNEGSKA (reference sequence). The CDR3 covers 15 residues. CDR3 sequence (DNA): TGCAGTGCTAGAACGGACAGGGAACACAATCAGCCCCAGCATTTT. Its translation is CSARTDREHNQPQHF.

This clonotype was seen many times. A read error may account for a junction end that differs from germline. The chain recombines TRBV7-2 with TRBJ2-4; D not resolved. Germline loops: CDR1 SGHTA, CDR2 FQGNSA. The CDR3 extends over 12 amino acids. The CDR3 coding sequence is TGTGCCAGCAGTTTAGCCAAAAACATTCAGTACTTC. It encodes CASSLAKNIQYF.

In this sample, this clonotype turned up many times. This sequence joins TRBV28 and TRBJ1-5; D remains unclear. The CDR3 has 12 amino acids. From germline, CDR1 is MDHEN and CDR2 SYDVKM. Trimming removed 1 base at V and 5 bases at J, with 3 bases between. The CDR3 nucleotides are TGTGCCAGCAGTTTATCCGATCAGCCCCAGCATTTT. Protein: CASSLSDQPQHF. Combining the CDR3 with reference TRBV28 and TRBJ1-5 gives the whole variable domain DVKVTQSSRYLVKRTGEKVFLECVQDMDHENMFWYRQDPGLGLRLIYFSYDVKMKEKGDIPEGYSVSREKKERFSLILESASTNQTSMYLCASSLSDQPQHFGDGTRLSIL.

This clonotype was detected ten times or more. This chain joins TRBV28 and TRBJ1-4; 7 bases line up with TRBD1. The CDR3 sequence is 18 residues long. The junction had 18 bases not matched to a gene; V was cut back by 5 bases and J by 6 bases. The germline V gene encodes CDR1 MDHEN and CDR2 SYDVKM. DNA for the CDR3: TGTGCCAGCAGTGCGACAGGGCACCCAAACCTCTCCTATGAAAAACTGTTTTTT. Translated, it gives CASSATGHPNLSYEKLFF.

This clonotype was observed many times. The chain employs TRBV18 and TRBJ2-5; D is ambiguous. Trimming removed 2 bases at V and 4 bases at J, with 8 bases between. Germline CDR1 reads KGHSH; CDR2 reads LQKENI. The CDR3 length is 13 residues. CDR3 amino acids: CASSPSFAETQYF. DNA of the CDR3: TGTGCCAGCTCACCATCGTTCGCAGAGACCCAGTACTTC. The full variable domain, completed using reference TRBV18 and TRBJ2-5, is NAGVMQNPRHLVRRRGQEARLRCSPMKGHSHVYWYRQLPEEGLKFMVYLQKENIIDESGMPKERFSAEFPKEGPSILRIQQVVRGDSAAYFCASSPSFAETQYFGPGTRLLVL.

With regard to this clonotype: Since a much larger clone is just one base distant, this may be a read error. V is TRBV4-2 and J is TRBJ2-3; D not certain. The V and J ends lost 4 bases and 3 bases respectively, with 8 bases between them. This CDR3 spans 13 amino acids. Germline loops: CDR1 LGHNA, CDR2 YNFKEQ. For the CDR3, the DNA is TGTGCCAGCAGCCGAGCACATACAGATACGCAGTATTTT. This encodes CASSRAHTDTQYF.

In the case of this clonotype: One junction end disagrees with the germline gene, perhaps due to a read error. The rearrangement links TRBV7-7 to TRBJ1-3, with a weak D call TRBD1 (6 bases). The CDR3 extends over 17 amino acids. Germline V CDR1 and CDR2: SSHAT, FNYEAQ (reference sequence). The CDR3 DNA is TGTGCTAGCAGCCCCACCGCCACAGGGAGCTCTGGAAACACCATATATTTT. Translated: CASSPTATGSSGNTIYF. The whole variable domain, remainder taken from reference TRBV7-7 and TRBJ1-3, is GAGVSQSPRYKVTKRGQDVTLRCDPISSHATLYWYQQALGQGPEFLTYFNYEAQPDKSGLPSDRFSAERPEGSISTLTIQRTEQRDSAMYRCASSPTATGSSGNTIYFGEGSWLTVV.

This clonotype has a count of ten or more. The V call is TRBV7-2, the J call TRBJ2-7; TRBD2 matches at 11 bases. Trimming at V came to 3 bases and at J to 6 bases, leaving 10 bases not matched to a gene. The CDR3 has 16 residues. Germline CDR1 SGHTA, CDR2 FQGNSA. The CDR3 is CASSFSGRASAGEQYF. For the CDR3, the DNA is TGTGCCAGCAGCTTTAGCGGGAGGGCCTCGGCGGGCGAGCAGTACTTC.

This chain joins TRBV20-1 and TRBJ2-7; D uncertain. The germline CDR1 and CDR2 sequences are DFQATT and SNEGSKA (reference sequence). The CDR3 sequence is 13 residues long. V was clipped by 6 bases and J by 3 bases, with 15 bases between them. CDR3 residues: CSAILPGYYEQYF. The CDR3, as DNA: TGCAGTGCCATATTACCAGGCTACTACGAGCAGTACTTC.

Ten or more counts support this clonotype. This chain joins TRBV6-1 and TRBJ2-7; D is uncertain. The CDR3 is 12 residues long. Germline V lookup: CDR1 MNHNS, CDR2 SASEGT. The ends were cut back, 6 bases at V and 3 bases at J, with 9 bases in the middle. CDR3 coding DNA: TGTGCCAGCAGCCGGAACAGCTACGAGCAGTACTTC. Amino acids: CASSRNSYEQYF.

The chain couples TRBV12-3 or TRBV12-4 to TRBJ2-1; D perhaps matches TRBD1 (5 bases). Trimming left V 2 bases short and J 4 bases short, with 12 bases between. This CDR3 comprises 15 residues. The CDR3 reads CASSLRSRGYNEQFF. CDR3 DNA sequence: TGTGCCAGCAGTTTACGGTCTAGGGGTTACAATGAGCAGTTCTTC.

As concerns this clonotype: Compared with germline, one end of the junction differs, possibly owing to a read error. The CDR3 here is CASSLEATEAFF. The CDR3 region has the DNA TGTGCCAGCAGTTTAGAGGCCACTGAAGCTTTCTTT. The V and J genes are TRBV11-2 and TRBJ1-1, with unresolved D. The CDR3 totals 12 residues. Germline V gene data show CDR1 as SGHAT and CDR2 as FQNNGV.

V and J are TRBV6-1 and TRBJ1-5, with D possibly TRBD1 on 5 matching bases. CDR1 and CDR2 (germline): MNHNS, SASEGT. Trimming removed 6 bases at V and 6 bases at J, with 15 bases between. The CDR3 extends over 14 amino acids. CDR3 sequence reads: CASSLGPARQPQHF. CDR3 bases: TGTGCCAGCAGCCTGGGACCCGCTCGTCAGCCCCAGCATTTT.

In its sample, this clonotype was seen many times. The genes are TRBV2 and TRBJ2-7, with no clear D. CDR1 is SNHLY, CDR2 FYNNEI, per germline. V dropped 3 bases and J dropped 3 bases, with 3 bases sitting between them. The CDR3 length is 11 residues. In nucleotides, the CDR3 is TGTGCCAGCAGTGACCGCTACGAGCAGTACTTC. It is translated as CASSDRYEQYF.

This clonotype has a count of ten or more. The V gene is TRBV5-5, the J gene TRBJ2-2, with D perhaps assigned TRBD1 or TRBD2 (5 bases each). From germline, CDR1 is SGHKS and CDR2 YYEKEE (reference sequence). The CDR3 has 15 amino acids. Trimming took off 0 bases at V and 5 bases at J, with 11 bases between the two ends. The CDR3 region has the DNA TGTGCCAGCAGCTTGGAATGGTGGGGGACCGGGGAGCTGTTTTTT. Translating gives CASSLEWWGTGELFF.

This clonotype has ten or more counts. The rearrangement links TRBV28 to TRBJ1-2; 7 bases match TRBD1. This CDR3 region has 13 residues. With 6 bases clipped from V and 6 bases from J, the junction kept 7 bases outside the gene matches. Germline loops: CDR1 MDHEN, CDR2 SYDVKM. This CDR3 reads CASRSDRANGYTF. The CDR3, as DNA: TGTGCCAGCAGATCAGACAGGGCGAATGGCTACACCTTC.

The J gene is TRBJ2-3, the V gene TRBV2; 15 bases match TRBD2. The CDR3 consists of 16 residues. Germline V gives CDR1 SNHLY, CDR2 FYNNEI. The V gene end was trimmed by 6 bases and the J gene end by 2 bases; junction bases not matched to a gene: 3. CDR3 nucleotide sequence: TGTGCCAGCAGGGGACTAGCGGGAGGTTCCACAGATACGCAGTATTTT. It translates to CASRGLAGGSTDTQYF. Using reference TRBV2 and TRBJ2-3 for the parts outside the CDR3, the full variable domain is EPEVTQTPSHQVTQMGQEVILRCVPISNHLYFYWYRQILGQKVEFLVSFYNNEISEKSEIFDDQFSVERPDGSNFTLKIRSTKLEDSAMYFCASRGLAGGSTDTQYFGPGTRLTVL.

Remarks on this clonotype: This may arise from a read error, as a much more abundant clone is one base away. The DNA for the CDR3 is TGTGCCAGCAGCCCTTCATTCGGCACAGATACGCGGTATTTT. Protein sequence: CASSPSFGTDTRYF. This chain uses TRBV7-8 with TRBJ2-3, with D uncertain. The CDR3 sequence is 14 residues long. The germline gives CDR1 SGHVS, CDR2 FQNEAQ.

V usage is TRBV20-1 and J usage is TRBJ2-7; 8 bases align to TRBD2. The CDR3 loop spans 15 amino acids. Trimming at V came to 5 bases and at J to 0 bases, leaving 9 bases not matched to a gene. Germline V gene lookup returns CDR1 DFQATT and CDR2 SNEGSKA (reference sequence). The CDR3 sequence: CSAPSGSESSYEQYF. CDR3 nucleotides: TGCAGTGCTCCAAGCGGGAGTGAAAGCTCCTACGAGCAGTACTTC.

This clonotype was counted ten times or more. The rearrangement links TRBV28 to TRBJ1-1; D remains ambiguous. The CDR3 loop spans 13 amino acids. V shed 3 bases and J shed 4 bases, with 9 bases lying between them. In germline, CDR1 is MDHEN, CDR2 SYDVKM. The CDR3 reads CASSFGVATEAFF. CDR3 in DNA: TGTGCCAGCAGTTTCGGGGTTGCCACTGAAGCTTTCTTT.

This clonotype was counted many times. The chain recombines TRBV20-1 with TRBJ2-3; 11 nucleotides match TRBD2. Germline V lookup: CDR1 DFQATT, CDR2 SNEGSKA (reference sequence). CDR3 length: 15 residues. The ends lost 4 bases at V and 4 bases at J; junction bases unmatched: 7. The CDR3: CSATIPGLAADTQYF. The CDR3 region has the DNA TGCAGTGCTACGATACCGGGACTAGCGGCAGATACGCAGTATTTT.

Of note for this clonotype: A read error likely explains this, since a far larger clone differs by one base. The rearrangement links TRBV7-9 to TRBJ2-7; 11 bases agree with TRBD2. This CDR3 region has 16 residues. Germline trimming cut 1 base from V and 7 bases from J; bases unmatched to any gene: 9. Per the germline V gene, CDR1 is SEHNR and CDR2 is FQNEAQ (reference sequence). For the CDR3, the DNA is TGTGCCAGCAGCTTAGTAGGGCTAGCGGGAGGCGGGGAGCAGTACTTC. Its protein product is CASSLVGLAGGGEQYF.

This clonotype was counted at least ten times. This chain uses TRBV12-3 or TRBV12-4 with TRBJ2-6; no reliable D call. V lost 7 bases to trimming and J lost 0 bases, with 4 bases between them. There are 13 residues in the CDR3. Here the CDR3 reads CASKDSGANVLTF. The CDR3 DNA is TGTGCCAGCAAGGACTCTGGGGCCAACGTCCTGACTTTC.